These T cell receptor beta chains were read from a single sample in a study of T cell responses to AZD1222 COVID-19 vaccine. Profiling relied on immunoSEQ multiplex PCR, and the TCRdb table lists in-frame clones only, not all of them. The sample lists 150,000 to 200,000 clones; approximately 94% were seen once. This sample comprised peripheral blood, obtained 28 days after the second AZD1222 dose. These receptors all come from an adult who received the AZD1222 COVID-19 vaccine. The CDR3 runs from the conserved cysteine through the conserved F or W. Fields, in order: V gene, D gene, clone size, J gene, CDR3 protein, CDR3 DNA. The D gene is left open where the match is weak. Size values are once, few and many counts, or a class for expanded clones, and some rows have none.

V gene: TRBV4-1; D gene: .; clone size: .; J gene: TRBJ2-3; CDR3 protein: CASSPGVGADTQYF; CDR3 DNA: TGCGCCAGCAGCCCAGGGGTGGGGGCGGATACGCAGTATTTT
V gene: TRBV6-5; D gene: .; clone size: .; J gene: TRBJ1-1; CDR3 protein: CASSPLLTGATEAFF; CDR3 DNA: TGTGCCAGCAGCCCCCTGCTTACGGGGGCCACTGAAGCTTTCTTT
V gene: TRBV15; D gene: .; clone size: .; J gene: TRBJ2-7; CDR3 protein: CATSRDLTLYEQYF; CDR3 DNA: TGTGCCACCAGCAGAGATCTCACCCTATACGAGCAGTACTTC
V gene: TRBV6-6; D gene: .; clone size: .; J gene: TRBJ1-2; CDR3 protein: CASSYGETADYGYTF; CDR3 DNA: TGTGCCAGCAGTTACGGGGAGACAGCTGACTATGGCTACACCTTC
V gene: TRBV21-1; D gene: .; clone size: .; J gene: TRBJ2-1; CDR3 protein: CASSSGSPYNEQFF; CDR3 DNA: TGTGCCAGCAGTAGCGGGAGCCCTTACAATGAGCAGTTCTTC
V gene: TRBV9; D gene: .; clone size: .; J gene: TRBJ2-6; CDR3 protein: CASSGPVSGANVLTF; CDR3 DNA: TGTGCCAGCAGCGGGCCGGTATCCGGGGCCAACGTCCTGACTTTC
V gene: TRBV7-2; D gene: .; clone size: .; J gene: TRBJ2-1; CDR3 protein: CASSLRTGRDNYNEQFF; CDR3 DNA: TGTGCCAGCAGCTTAAGGACAGGGAGGGATAACTACAATGAGCAGTTCTTC
V gene: TRBV3-1/TRBV3-2; D gene: .; clone size: .; J gene: TRBJ2-7; CDR3 protein: CASSQGPQAATYEQYF; CDR3 DNA: TGTGCCAGCAGCCAAGGGCCGCAAGCGGCAACTTACGAGCAGTACTTC
V gene: TRBV29-1; D gene: TRBD1; clone size: .; J gene: TRBJ2-5; CDR3 protein: CSVALTQGAGSEETQYF; CDR3 DNA: TGCAGCGTCGCTTTGACACAGGGGGCTGGTTCCGAAGAGACCCAGTACTTC
V gene: TRBV4-1; D gene: .; clone size: few; J gene: TRBJ1-1; CDR3 protein: CASSQEEKMNTEAFF; CDR3 DNA: TGCGCCAGCAGCCAAGAGGAAAAAATGAACACTGAAGCTTTCTTT
V gene: TRBV19; D gene: TRBD2; clone size: .; J gene: TRBJ2-7; CDR3 protein: CASSTLAGPTLRNYEQYF; CDR3 DNA: TGTGCCAGTAGTACCCTAGCGGGACCCACTCTTCGAAACTACGAGCAGTACTTC
V gene: TRBV7-9; D gene: .; clone size: .; J gene: TRBJ1-1; CDR3 protein: CASSFHGNTEAFF; CDR3 DNA: TGTGCCAGCAGCTTCCATGGGAACACTGAAGCTTTCTTT
V gene: TRBV11-2; D gene: .; clone size: .; J gene: TRBJ1-4; CDR3 protein: CASSLRGVGRTHEKLFF; CDR3 DNA: TGTGCCAGCAGCTTAAGGGGGGTGGGACGGACTCATGAAAAACTGTTTTTT
V gene: TRBV7-3; D gene: TRBD1; clone size: once; J gene: TRBJ1-1; CDR3 protein: CASSISGTGVMNTEAFF; CDR3 DNA: TGTGCCAGCAGCATATCCGGGACAGGGGTCATGAACACTGAAGCTTTCTTT
V gene: TRBV7-9; D gene: .; clone size: .; J gene: TRBJ1-4; CDR3 protein: CASSLARRANEKLFF; CDR3 DNA: TGTGCCAGCAGCTTAGCGCGGAGAGCTAATGAAAAACTGTTTTTT
V gene: TRBV19; D gene: .; clone size: few; J gene: TRBJ1-1; CDR3 protein: CASQMDLEAFF; CDR3 DNA: TGTGCCAGTCAGATGGACCTTGAAGCTTTCTTT
V gene: TRBV5-1; D gene: .; clone size: .; J gene: TRBJ2-1; CDR3 protein: CASSFDGRKTYNEQFF; CDR3 DNA: TGCGCCAGCAGCTTCGACGGACGGAAAACCTACAATGAGCAGTTCTTC
V gene: TRBV28; D gene: .; clone size: .; J gene: TRBJ2-1; CDR3 protein: CASKEDASHGFF; CDR3 DNA: TGTGCCAGCAAAGAGGATGCTAGTCACGGGTTCTTC
V gene: TRBV11-2; D gene: .; clone size: .; J gene: TRBJ2-1; CDR3 protein: CASSSPRGTDYNEQFF; CDR3 DNA: TGTGCCAGCAGCTCCCCTAGAGGGACGGATTACAATGAGCAGTTCTTC